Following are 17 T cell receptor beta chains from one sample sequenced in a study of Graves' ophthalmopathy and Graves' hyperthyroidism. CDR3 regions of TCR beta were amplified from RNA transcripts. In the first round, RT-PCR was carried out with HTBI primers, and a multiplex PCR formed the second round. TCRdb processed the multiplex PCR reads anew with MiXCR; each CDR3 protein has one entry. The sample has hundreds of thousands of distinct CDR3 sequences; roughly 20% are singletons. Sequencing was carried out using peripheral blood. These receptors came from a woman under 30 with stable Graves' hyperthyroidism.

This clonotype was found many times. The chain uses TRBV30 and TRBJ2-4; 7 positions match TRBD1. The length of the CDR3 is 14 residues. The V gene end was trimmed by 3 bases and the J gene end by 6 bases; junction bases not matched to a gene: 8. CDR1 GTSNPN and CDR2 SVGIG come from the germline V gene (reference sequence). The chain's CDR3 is CAWRTGPRTNIQYF. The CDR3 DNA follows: TGTGCCTGGAGGACAGGGCCCCGGACAAACATTCAGTACTTC.

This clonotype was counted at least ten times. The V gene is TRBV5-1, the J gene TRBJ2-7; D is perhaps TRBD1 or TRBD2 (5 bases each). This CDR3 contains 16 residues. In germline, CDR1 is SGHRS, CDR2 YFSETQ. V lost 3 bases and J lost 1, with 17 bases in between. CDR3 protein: CASSWDPETPSYEQYF. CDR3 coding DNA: TGCGCCAGCAGCTGGGACCCGGAGACTCCGTCCTACGAGCAGTACTTC. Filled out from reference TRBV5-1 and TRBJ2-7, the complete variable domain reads KAGVTQTPRYLIKTRGQQVTLSCSPISGHRSVSWYQQTPGQGLQFLFEYFSETQRNKGNFPGRFSGRQFSNSRSEMNVSTLELGDSALYLCASSWDPETPSYEQYFGPGTRLTVT.

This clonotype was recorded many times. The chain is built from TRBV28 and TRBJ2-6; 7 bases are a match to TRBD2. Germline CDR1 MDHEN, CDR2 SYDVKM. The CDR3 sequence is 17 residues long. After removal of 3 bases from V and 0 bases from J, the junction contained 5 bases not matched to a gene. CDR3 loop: CASSLRGLYSGANVLTF. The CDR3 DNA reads TGTGCCAGCAGTTTGAGGGGACTATACTCTGGGGCCAACGTCCTGACTTTC.

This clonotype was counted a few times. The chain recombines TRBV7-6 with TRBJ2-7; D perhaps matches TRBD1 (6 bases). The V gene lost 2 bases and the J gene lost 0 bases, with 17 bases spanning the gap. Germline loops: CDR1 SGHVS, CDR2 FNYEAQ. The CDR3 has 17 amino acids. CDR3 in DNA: TGTGCCAGCAGCTTAAGGGCCGGGACAAGCCGCTCCTACGAGCAGTACTTC. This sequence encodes CASSLRAGTSRSYEQYF.

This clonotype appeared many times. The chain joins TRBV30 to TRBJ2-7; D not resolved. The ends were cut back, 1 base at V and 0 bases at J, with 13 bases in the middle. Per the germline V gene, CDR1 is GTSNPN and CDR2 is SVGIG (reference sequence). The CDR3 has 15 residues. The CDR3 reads CAWSATRSSSYEQYF. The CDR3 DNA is TGTGCCTGGAGTGCCACCCGGTCCAGCTCCTACGAGCAGTACTTC.

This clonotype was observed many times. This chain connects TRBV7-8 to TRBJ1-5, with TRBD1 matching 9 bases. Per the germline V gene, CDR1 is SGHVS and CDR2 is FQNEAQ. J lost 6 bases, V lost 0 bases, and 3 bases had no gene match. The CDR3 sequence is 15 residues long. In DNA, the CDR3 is TGTGCCAGCAGCTTAGCGGGACAGGGAAGTCAGCCCCAGCATTTT. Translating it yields CASSLAGQGSQPQHF.

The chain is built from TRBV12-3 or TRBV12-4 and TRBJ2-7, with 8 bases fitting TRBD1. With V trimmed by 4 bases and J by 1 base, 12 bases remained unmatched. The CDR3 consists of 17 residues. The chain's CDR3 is CASSWGSLRDRSYEQYF. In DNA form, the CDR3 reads TGTGCCAGCAGTTGGGGATCCCTCCGGGACAGGTCCTACGAGCAGTACTTC.

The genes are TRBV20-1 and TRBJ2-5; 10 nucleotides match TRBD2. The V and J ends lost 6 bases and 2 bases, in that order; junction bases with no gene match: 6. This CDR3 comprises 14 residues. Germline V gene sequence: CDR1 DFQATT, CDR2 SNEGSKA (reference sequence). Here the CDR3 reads CSAKAGGGQETQYF. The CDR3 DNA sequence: TGCAGTGCCAAAGCGGGAGGGGGACAAGAGACCCAGTACTTC.

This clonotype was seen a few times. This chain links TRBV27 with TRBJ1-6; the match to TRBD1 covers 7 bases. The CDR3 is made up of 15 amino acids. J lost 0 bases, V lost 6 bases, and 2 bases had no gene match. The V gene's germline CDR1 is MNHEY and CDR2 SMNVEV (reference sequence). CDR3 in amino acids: CASRGTDSYNSPLHF. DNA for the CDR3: TGTGCCAGCAGGGGGACAGACTCCTATAATTCACCCCTCCACTTT.

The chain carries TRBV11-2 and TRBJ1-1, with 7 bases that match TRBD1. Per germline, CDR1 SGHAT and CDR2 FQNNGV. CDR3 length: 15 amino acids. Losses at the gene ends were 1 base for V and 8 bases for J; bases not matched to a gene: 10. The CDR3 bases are TGTGCCAGCAGCTTAGCTGTAACGGTACAGGGGGAAGCTTTCTTT. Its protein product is CASSLAVTVQGEAFF.

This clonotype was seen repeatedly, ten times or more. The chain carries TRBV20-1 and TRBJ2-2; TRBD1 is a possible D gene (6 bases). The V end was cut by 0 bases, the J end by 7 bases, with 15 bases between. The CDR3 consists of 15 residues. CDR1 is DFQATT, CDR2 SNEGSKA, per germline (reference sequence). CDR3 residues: CSARDQGQGNGELFF. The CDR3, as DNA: TGCAGTGCTAGAGACCAGGGGCAGGGAAACGGGGAGCTGTTTTTT.

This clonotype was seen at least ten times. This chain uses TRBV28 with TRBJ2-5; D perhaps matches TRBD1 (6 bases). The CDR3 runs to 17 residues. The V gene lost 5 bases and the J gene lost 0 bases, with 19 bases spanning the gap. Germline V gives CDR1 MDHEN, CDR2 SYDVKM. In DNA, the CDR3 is TGTGCCAGCAGTCCAGCTACAGGTCAGGGGTACCAAGAGACCCAGTACTTC. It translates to CASSPATGQGYQETQYF.

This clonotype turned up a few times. The CDR3 DNA is TGTGCCAGCTCACCCGCGGACAGGCCTTCACCCCTCCACTTT. This gives the protein CASSPADRPSPLHF. The V call is TRBV18, the J call TRBJ1-6; 7 nucleotides line up with TRBD1. The CDR3 length is 14 residues. Germline CDR1 KGHSH, CDR2 LQKENI. The junction had 5 bases not matched to a gene; V was cut back by 3 bases and J by 9 bases.

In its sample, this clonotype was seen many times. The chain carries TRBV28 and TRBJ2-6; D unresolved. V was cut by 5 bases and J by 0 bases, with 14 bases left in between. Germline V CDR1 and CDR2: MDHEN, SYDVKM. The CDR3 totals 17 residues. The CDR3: CASSQPGLYSGANVLTF. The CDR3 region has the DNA TGTGCCAGCAGTCAACCGGGCCTTTACTCTGGGGCCAACGTCCTGACTTTC.

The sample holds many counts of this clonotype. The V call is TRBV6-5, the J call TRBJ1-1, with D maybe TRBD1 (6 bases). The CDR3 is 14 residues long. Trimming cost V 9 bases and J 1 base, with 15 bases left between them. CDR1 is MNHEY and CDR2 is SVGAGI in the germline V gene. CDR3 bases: TGTGCCAGTACCCCAACGGGGGCGAACACTGAAGCTTTCTTT. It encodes CASTPTGANTEAFF.

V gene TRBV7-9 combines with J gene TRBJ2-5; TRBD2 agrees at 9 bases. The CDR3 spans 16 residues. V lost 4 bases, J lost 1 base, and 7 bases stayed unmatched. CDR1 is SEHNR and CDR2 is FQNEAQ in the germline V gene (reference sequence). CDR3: CASSSSLAGPQETQYF. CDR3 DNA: TGTGCCAGCAGCTCTTCCCTAGCGGGACCCCAAGAGACCCAGTACTTC. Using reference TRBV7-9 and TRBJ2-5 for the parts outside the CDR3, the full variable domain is DTGVSQNPRHKITKRGQNVTFRCDPISEHNRLYWYRQTLGQGPEFLTYFQNEAQLEKSRLLSDRFSAERPKGSFSTLEIQRTEQGDSAMYLCASSSSLAGPQETQYFGPGTRLLVL.

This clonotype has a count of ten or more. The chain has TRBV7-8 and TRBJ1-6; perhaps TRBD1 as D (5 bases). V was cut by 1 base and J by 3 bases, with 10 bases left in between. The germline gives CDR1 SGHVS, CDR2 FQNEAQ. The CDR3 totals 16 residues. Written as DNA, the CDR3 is TGTGCCAGCAGCTTAGTTGGGGGAGACTATAATTCACCCCTCCACTTT. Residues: CASSLVGGDYNSPLHF.